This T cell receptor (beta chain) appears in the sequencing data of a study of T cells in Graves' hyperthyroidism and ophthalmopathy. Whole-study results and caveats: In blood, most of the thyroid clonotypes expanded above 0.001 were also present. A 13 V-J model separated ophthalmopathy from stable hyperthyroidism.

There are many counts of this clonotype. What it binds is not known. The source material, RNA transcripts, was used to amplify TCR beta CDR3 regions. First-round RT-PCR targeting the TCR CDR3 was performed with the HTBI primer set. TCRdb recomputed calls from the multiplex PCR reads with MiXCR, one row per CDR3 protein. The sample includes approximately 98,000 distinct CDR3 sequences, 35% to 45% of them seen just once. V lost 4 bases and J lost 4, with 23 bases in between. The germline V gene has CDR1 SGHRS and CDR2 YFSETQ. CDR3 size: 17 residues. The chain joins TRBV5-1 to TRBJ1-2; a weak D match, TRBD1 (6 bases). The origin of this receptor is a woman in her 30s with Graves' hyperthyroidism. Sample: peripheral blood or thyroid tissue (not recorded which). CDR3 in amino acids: CASSDTSDRRYLYGYTF. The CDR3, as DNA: TGCGCCAGCAGCGATACCTCCGACAGGCGATACCTCTATGGCTACACCTTC.